This entry concerns a single T cell receptor beta chain. The target antigen is unknown. Primers for the PCR totalled 60 Vbeta and 13 Jbeta. Produced via immunoSEQ multiplex PCR; TCRdb's table is partial and in-frame only. The sample holds tens of thousands of clones, roughly 80% seen once. Trimming removed 3 bases at V and 6 bases at J, with 18 bases between. Germline CDR1 reads SGHNT; CDR2 reads YYREEE (reference sequence). The CDR3 consists of 16 residues. The data belong to a study of cytomegalovirus exposure and HLA in healthy donors. Across the study: An early data release held 79 million or so unique TCRs from HLA-typed donors. Genetic ancestry analysis placed around four fifths of the 398 donors that were genotyped in the Caucasian-associated cluster. Findings and limits, study-wide: Cytomegalovirus association was listed for 170 or so TCR beta chains. Analysis was performed later, and it showed HLA-associated TCR beta chains to be more clonally expanded than equally common others.

The receptor was derived from a woman aged 25 to 39 in good health and CMV-seronegative. Sequencing used PBMCs. This chain connects TRBV5-4 to TRBJ2-2; D is undetermined. CDR3 coding DNA: TGTGCCAGCAGCTCCCCCCTGGCGGAGTTCTCCGGGGAGCTGTTTTTT. As protein: CASSSPLAEFSGELFF.